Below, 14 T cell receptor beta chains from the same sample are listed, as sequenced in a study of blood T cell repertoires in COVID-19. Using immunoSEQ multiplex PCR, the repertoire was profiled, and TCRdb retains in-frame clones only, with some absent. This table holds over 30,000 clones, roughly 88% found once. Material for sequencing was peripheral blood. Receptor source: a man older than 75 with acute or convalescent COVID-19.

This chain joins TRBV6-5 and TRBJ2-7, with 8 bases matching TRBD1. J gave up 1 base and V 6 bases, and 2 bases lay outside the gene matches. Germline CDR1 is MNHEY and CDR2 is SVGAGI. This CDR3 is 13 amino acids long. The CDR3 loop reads CASRDRGSYEQYF. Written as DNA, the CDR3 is TGTGCCAGCAGAGACAGGGGTTCCTACGAGCAGTACTTC.

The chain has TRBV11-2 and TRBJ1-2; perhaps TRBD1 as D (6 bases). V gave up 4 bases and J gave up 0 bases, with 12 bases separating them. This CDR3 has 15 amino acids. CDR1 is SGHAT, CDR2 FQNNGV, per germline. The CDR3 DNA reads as TGTGCCAGCAGCTCCTCCGGGACAACTAACTATGGCTACACCTTC. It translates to CASSSSGTTNYGYTF.

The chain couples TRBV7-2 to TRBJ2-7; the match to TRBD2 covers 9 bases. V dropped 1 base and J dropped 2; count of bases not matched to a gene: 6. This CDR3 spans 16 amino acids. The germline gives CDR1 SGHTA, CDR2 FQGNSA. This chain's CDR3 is CASSLGLAGITYEQYF. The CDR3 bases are TGTGCCAGCAGCTTAGGTCTAGCGGGGATCACCTACGAGCAGTACTTC.

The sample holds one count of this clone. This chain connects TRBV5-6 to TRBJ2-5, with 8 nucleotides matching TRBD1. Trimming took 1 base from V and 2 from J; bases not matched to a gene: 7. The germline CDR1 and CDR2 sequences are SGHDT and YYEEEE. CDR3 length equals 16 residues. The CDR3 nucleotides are TGTGCCAGCAGCTTGTATGCCACAGGGGGACAAGAGACCCAGTACTTC. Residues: CASSLYATGGQETQYF.

Here the CDR3 DNA reads TGCGCCAGCAGCTTGGCCGGGGGGGGGTCCGATGAGCAGTTCTTC. This gives the protein CASSLAGGGSDEQFF. This sequence joins TRBV5-1 and TRBJ2-1, with TRBD2 matching over 8 bases. Germline V gene data show CDR1 as SGHRS and CDR2 as YFSETQ. The CDR3 loop spans 15 amino acids. J lost 8 bases, V lost 0 bases, and 7 bases had no gene match.

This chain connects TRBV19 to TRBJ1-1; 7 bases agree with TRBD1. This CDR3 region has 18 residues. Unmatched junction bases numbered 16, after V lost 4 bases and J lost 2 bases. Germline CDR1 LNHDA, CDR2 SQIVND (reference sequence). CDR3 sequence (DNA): TGTGCCAGTAGTACCCCCGAGACAGGGATCGGGTTAAACACTGAAGCTTTCTTT. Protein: CASSTPETGIGLNTEAFF. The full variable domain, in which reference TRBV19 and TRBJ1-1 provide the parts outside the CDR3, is DGGITQSPKYLFRKEGQNVTLSCEQNLNHDAMYWYRQDPGQGLRLIYYSQIVNDFQKGDIAEGYSVSREKKESFPLTVTSAQKNPTAFYLCASSTPETGIGLNTEAFFGQGTRLTVV.

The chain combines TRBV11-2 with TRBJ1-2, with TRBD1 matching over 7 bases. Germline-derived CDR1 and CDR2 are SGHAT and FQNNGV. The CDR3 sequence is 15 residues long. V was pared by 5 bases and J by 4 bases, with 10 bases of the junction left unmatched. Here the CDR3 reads CASSPSMTGSYGYTF. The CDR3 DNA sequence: TGTGCCAGCAGCCCATCAATGACAGGGTCCTATGGCTACACCTTC.

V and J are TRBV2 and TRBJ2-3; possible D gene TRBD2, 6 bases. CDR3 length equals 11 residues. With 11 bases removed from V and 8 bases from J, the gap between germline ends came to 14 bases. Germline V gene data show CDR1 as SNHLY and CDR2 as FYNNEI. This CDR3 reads CACPGGGTQYF. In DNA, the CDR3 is TGTGCCTGCCCTGGGGGAGGTACGCAGTATTTT.

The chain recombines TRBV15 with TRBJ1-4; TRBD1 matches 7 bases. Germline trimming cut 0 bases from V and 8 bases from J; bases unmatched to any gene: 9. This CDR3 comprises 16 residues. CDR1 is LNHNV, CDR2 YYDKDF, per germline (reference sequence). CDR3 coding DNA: TGTGCCACCAGCAGAGATCTAAGGGGGCTAGAGGAAAAACTGTTTTTT. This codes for CATSRDLRGLEEKLFF. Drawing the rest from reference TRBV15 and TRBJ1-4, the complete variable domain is DAMVIQNPRYQVTQFGKPVTLSCSQTLNHNVMYWYQQKSSQAPKLLFHYYDKDFNNEADTPDNFQSRRPNTSFCFLDIRSPGLGDTAMYLCATSRDLRGLEEKLFFGSGTQLSVL.

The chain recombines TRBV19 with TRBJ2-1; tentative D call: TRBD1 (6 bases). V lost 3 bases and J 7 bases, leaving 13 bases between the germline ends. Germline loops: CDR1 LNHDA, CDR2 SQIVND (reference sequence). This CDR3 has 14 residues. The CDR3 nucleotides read TGTGCCAGTAGTATCGGGCCAGGGGCGAATGAGCAGTTCTTC. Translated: CASSIGPGANEQFF. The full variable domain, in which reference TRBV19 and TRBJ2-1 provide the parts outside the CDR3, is DGGITQSPKYLFRKEGQNVTLSCEQNLNHDAMYWYRQDPGQGLRLIYYSQIVNDFQKGDIAEGYSVSREKKESFPLTVTSAQKNPTAFYLCASSIGPGANEQFFGPGTRLTVL.

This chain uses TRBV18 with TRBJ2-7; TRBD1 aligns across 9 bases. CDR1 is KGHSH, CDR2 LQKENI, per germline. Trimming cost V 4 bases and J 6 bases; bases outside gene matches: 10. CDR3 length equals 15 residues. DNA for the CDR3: TGTGCCAGCTCACGATCTCGGACAGGGGTATCCGAGCAGTACTTC. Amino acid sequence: CASSRSRTGVSEQYF.

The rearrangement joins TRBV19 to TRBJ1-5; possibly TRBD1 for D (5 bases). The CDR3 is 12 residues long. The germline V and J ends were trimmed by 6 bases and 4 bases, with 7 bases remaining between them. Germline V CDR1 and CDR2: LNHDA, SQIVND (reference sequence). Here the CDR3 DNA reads TGTGCCAGTAGGGGGGGGAATCAGCCCCAGCATTTT. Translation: CASRGGNQPQHF.

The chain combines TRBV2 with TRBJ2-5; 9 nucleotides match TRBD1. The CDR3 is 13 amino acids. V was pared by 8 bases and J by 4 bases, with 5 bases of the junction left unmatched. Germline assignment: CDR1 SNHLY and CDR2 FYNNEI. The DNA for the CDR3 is TGTGCCAGCTCGGACAGGGGCTCAGAGACCCAGTACTTC. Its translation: CASSDRGSETQYF.

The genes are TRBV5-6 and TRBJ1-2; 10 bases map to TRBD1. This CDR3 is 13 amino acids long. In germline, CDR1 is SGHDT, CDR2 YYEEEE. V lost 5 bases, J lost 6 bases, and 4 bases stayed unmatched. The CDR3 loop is CASSLTGGNGYTF. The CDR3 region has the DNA TGTGCCAGCAGTTTGACAGGGGGCAATGGCTACACCTTC.